This is a list of T cell receptor beta chains from one sample in a study of radiation and T cells in renal cell carcinoma. This table comes from immunoSEQ multiplex PCR, and its TCRdb copy is limited to in-frame clones, with some not included. Among about 65,000 clones listed, roughly 72% were seen once. This sample comprised blood, obtained from a patient whose treatment included radiotherapy and nephrectomy. These TCRs come from a man aged 55 to 70 with renal cell carcinoma. Each CDR3 is given with its conserved first and last residue. The D gene is left open where the match is weak. Where a row states a size, it is once, few, many or the class of an expanded clone; other rows omit it.

>TRBJ2-6|-|-|TRBV7-2
TGTGCCATCCATTCGGGGTCCCTCTCTGGGGCCAACGTCCTGACTTTC
CAIHSGSLSGANVLTF
>TRBJ1-1|-|-|TRBV6-1
TGTGCCAGCAGTGCTTACAGCAATTCGAACACTGAAGCTTTCTTT
CASSAYSNSNTEAFF
>TRBJ2-1|TRBD2|-|TRBV7-3
TGTGCCAGCAGCCCCGCTGAGGCGGGAGGGCCTTACAATGAGCAGTTCTTC
CASSPAEAGGPYNEQFF
>TRBJ1-1|-|-|TRBV21-1
TGTGCCAGCAGCAAAATAGCAGGTGAAGCTTTCTTT
CASSKIAGEAFF
>TRBJ2-3|TRBD2|-|TRBV7-2
TGTGCCAGCAGCTTAGTCCTAGCGGGGACAGATACGCAGTATTTT
CASSLVLAGTDTQYF
>TRBJ2-7|-|-|TRBV10-3
TGTGCCATCAGTGATGGACGGGAGAACTACGAGCAGTACTTC
CAISDGRENYEQYF
>TRBJ2-2|TRBD2|-|TRBV6-1
TGTGCCAGCGCGAGGGAGGGAGTGCCCGGGGAGCTGTTTTTT
CASAREGVPGELFF
>TRBJ2-1|-|-|TRBV5-8
TGTGCCAGCGAAGGCGGCAGAGCGCCCCAGAACACTCCACAATGGCAGTTCTTC
CASEGGRAPQNTPQWQFF
>TRBJ1-3|-|-|TRBV5-1
TGCGCCAGCAGCTCGAGGGGGGCCTCTGGAAACACCATATATTTT
CASSSRGASGNTIYF
>TRBJ2-2|TRBD2|-|TRBV7-2
TGTGCCAGCAGCTTAGAGCCTCTAGCGGGGGGAAACACCGGGGAGCTGTTTTTT
CASSLEPLAGGNTGELFF
>TRBJ2-1|TRBD2|-|TRBV5-6
TGTGCCAGCAGCCCTAGCGGGATGTACAATGAGCAGTTCTTC
CASSPSGMYNEQFF
>TRBJ1-6|TRBD1|once|TRBV2
TGTGCCAGCACAGGGGGCGCGACGGACAGGGGGGATAATTCACCCCTCCACTTT
CASTGGATDRGDNSPLHF
>TRBJ1-2|TRBD1|-|TRBV30
TGTGCCTGGATCCGGGACAGGGGTGCCTATGGCTACACCTTC
CAWIRDRGAYGYTF
>TRBJ1-4|-|-|TRBV30
TGTGCCTGGACAACCGGGGGCAGAACTAATGAAAAACTGTTTTTT
CAWTTGGRTNEKLFF
>TRBJ2-3|-|-|TRBV29-1
TGCAGCGGGTTAGAGAGCGGTGCCGCTAGCACAGATACGCAGTATTTT
CSGLESGAASTDTQYF
>TRBJ1-1|TRBD1|-|TRBV5-8
TGTGCCAGCAGCTTGGGGCCCGGGACAGGGTTTCCCAACGATGAAGCTTTCTTT
CASSLGPGTGFPNDEAFF
>TRBJ2-2|TRBD2|-|TRBV9
TGTGCCAGCAAGGGGCCCAGCGGGGTAACCGGGGAGCTGTTTTTT
CASKGPSGVTGELFF
>TRBJ1-2|TRBD1|-|TRBV7-2
TGTGCCAGCAGCTTAGATGTCGGGACAGGGCAACCCTATGGCTACACCTTC
CASSLDVGTGQPYGYTF
>TRBJ1-5|-|once|TRBV7-6
TGTGCCAGCAGCTTAAATACACGTCTCGACCCTCAGCATTTT
CASSLNTRLDPQHF
>TRBJ1-1|TRBD1|-|TRBV25-1
TGTGCCAGCAAAGGACAGGGCGGCACTGAAGCTTTCTTT
CASKGQGGTEAFF
>TRBJ1-1|-|few|TRBV2
TGTGCCAGCAGTGCAGGGAGGAGCGAAGCTTTCTTT
CASSAGRSEAFF
>TRBJ1-4|-|-|TRBV7-2
TGTGCCAGCAGCGTAGTGGCGGGGCTGTTGGAAAAACTGTTTTTT
CASSVVAGLLEKLFF
>TRBJ1-1|-|few|TRBV5-1
TGCGCCAGCAGCTTGGGAGGGAACACTGAAGCTTTCTTT
CASSLGGNTEAFF
>TRBJ2-3|TRBD2|-|TRBV5-1
TGCGCCAGCAGCTGGACTAGCGGGGGTATTACAGATACGCAGTATTTT
CASSWTSGGITDTQYF